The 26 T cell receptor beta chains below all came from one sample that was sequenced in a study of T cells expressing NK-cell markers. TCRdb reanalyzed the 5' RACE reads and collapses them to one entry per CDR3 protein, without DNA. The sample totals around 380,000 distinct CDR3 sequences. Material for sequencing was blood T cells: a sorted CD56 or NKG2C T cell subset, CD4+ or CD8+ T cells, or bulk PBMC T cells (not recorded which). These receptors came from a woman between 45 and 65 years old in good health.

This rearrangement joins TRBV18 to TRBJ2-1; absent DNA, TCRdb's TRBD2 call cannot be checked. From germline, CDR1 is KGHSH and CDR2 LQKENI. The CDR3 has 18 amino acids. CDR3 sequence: CASSPGLSSGAGYNEQFF. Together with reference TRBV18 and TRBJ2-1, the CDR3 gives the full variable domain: NAGVMQNPRHLVRRRGQEARLRCSPMKGHSHVYWYRQLPEEGLKFMVYLQKENIIDESGMPKERFSAEFPKEGPSILRIQQVVRGDSAAYFCASSPGLSSGAGYNEQFFGPGTRLTVL.

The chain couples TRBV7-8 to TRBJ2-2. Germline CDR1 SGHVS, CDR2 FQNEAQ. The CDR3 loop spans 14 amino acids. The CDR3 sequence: CASSLALSTGELFF.

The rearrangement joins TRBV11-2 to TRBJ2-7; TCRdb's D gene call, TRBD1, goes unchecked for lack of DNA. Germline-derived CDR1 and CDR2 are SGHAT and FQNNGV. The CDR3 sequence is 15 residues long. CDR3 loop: CASSLGPGTDYEQYF. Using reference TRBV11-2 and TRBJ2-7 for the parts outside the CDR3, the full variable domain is EAGVAQSPRYKIIEKRQSVAFWCNPISGHATLYWYQQILGQGPKLLIQFQNNGVVDDSQLPKDRFSAERLKGVDSTLKIQPAKLEDSAVYLCASSLGPGTDYEQYFGPGTRLTVT.

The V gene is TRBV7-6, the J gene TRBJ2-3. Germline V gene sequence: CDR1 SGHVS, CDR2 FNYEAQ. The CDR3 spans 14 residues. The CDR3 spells CASRRRGEADTQYF. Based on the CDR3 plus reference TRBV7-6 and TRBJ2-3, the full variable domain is GAGVSQSPRYKVTKRGQDVALRCDPISGHVSLYWYRQALGQGPEFLTYFNYEAQQDKSGLPNDRFSAERPEGSISTLTIQRTEQRDSAMYRCASRRRGEADTQYFGPGTRLTVL.

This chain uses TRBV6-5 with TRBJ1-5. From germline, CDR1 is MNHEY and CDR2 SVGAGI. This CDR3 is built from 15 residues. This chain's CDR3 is CASSSVGYSNQPQHF.

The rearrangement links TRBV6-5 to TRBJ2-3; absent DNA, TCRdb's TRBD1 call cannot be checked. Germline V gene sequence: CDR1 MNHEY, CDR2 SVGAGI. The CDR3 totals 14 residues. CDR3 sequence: CASRPPSSSDPQYF.

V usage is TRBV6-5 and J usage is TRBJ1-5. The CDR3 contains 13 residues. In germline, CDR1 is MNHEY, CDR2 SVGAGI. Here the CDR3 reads CASMRDLDQPQHF.

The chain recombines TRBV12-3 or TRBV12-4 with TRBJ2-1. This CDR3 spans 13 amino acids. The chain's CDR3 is CASNDWAYNEQFF.

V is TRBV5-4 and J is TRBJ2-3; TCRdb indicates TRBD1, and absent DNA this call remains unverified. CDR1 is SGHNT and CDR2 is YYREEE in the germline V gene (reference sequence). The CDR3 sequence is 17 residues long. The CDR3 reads CASSLISGTGRTDTQYF. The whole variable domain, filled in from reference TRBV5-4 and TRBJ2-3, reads ETGVTQSPTHLIKTRGQQVTLRCSSQSGHNTVSWYQQALGQGPQFIFQYYREEENGRGNFPPRFSGLQFPNYSSELNVNALELDDSALYLCASSLISGTGRTDTQYFGPGTRLTVL.

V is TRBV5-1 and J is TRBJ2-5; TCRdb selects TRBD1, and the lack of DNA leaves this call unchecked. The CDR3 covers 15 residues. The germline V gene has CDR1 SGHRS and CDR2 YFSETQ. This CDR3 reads CASSSRTGWRETQYF.

CDR3 protein: CASSYSTTSSDTQYF. This chain uses TRBV6-5 with TRBJ2-3. This CDR3 contains 15 residues. Germline-derived CDR1 and CDR2 are MNHEY and SVGAGI.

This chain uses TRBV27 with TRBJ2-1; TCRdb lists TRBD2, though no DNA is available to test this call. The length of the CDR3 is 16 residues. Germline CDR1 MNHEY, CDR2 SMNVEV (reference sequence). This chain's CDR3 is CASSLIRLALYNEQFF.

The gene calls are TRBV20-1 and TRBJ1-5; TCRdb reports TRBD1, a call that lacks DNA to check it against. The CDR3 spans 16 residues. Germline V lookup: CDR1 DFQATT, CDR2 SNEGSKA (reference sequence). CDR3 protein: CSASLAGGQGNQPQHF.

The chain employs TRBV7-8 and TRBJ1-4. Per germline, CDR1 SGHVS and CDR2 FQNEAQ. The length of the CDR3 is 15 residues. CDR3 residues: CASSFGTLANEKLFF.

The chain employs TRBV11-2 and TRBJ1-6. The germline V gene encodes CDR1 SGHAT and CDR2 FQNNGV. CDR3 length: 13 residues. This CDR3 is CASSPVVNSPLHF. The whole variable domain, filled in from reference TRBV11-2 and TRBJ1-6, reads EAGVAQSPRYKIIEKRQSVAFWCNPISGHATLYWYQQILGQGPKLLIQFQNNGVVDDSQLPKDRFSAERLKGVDSTLKIQPAKLEDSAVYLCASSPVVNSPLHFGNGTRLTVT.

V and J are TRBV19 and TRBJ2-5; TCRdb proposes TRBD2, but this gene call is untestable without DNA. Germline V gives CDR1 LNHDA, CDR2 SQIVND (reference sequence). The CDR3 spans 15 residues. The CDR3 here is CASSIKAGPQETQYF. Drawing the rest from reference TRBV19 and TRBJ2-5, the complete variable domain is DGGITQSPKYLFRKEGQNVTLSCEQNLNHDAMYWYRQDPGQGLRLIYYSQIVNDFQKGDIAEGYSVSREKKESFPLTVTSAQKNPTAFYLCASSIKAGPQETQYFGPGTRLLVL.

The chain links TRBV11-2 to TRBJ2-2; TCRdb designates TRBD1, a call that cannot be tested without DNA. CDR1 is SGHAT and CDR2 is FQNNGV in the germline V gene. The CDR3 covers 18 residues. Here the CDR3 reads CASSTRDRGRTNTGELFF.

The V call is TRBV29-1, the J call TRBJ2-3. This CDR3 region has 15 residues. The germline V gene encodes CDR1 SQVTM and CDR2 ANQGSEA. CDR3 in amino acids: CSVEGIGVLTDTQYF.

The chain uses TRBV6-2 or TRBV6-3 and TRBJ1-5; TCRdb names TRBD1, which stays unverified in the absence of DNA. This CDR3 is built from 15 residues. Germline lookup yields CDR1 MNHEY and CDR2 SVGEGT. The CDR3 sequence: CASSEETGVYQPQHF.

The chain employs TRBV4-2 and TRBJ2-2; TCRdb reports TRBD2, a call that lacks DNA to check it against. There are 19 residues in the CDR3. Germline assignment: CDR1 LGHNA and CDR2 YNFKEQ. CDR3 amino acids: CASSKNRRLAGGGAGELFF.

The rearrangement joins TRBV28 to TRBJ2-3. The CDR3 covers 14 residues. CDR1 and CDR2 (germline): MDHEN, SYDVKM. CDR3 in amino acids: CASSLYSSTDTQYF.

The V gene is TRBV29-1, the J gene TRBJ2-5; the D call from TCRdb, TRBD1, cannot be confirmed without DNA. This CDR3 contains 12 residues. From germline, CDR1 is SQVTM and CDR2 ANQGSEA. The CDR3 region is CSAGTAQETQYF.

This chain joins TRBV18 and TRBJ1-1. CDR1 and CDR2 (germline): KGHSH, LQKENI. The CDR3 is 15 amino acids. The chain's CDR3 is CASSPPWGLNTEAFF.

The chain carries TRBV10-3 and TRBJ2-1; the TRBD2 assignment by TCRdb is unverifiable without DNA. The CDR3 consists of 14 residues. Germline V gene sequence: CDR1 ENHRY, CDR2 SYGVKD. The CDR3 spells CAISPLGLGSEQFF.

The CDR3 sequence: CASTSTDRNQPQHF. V gene TRBV12-3 or TRBV12-4 combines with J gene TRBJ1-5. The length of the CDR3 is 14 residues.

The CDR3 region is CASSLDTGGRYEQYF. J is TRBJ2-7 and V is TRBV5-1; TCRdb proposes TRBD1, but this gene call is untestable without DNA. CDR3 length equals 15 residues. Germline V gives CDR1 SGHRS, CDR2 YFSETQ.